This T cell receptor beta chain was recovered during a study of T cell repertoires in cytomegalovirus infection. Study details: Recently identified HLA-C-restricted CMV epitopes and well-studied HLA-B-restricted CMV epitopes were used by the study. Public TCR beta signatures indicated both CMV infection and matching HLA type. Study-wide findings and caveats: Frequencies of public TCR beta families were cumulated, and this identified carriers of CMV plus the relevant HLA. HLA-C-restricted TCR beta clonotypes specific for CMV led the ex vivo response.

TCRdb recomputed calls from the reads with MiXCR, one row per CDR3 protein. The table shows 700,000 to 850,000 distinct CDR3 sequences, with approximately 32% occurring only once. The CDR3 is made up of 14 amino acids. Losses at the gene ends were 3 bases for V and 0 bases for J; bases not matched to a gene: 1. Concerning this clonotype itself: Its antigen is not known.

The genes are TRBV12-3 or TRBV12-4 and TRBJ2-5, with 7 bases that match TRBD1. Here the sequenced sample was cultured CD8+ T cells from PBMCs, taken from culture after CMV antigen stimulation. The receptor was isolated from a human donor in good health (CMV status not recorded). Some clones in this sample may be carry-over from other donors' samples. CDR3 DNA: TGTGCCAGCAGTTTTGGACAGGACCAAGAGACCCAGTACTTC. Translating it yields CASSFGQDQETQYF.